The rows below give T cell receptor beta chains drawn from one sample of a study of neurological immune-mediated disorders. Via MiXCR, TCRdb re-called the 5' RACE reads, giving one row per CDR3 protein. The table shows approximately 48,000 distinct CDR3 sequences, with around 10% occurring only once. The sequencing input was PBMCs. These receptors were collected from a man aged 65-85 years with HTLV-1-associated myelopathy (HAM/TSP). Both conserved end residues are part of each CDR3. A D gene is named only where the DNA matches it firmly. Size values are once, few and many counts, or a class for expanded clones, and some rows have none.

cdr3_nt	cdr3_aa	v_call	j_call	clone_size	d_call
TGTGCCAGCAGCCGCGTCCGGGACCGGAGCTCCTACAATGAGCAGTTCTTC	CASSRVRDRSSYNEQFF	TRBV6-2/TRBV6-3	TRBJ2-1	-	-
TGCAGTGCTAGTGATCCTAGCGGAAGAACAGATACGCAGTATTTT	CSASDPSGRTDTQYF	TRBV20-1	TRBJ2-3	many	TRBD2
TGTGCCAGCAGTTTAGGGGGAATCAAGGGCTACACCTTC	CASSLGGIKGYTF	TRBV12-3/TRBV12-4	TRBJ1-2	many	-
TGCAGTGCTAGAGAACCGGGCTTAGTCGGTTCACCCCTCCACTTT	CSAREPGLVGSPLHF	TRBV20-1	TRBJ1-6	many	-
TGCAGCGTACAACTACAGGGGCCATACTACGAGCAGTACTTC	CSVQLQGPYYEQYF	TRBV29-1	TRBJ2-7	many	TRBD1
TGCGCCAGCAGCCCGTTCGAGGGGGCCTACGAGCAGTACTTC	CASSPFEGAYEQYF	TRBV5-1	TRBJ2-7	many	-
TGCAGTGCTAGCTTTACAGGGGTAATGAACACTGAAGCTTTCTTT	CSASFTGVMNTEAFF	TRBV20-1	TRBJ1-1	many	TRBD1
TGTGCCAGCAGTTTAAGCGGCGCCTACAATGAGCAGTTCTTC	CASSLSGAYNEQFF	TRBV28	TRBJ2-1	many	-
TGTGCCAGCAGTGTGCACCTCAATCAGCCCCAGCATTTT	CASSVHLNQPQHF	TRBV2	TRBJ1-5	many	-
TGCAGTGCTCATCGGGACCTCAACTATGGCTACACCTTC	CSAHRDLNYGYTF	TRBV20-1	TRBJ1-2	many	-
TGTGCCAGCAGCTTGGTGGACAGCCAAGAGACCCAGTACTTC	CASSLVDSQETQYF	TRBV5-6	TRBJ2-5	many	-
TGCAGTGCTAGAGAGGCGGGGACTGGGAGCTACACCTTC	CSAREAGTGSYTF	TRBV20-1	TRBJ1-2	many	-
TGTGCCAGCAGTAACAGGAAGCGGGAGCCCCAGTACAATGAGCAGTTCTTC	CASSNRKREPQYNEQFF	TRBV2	TRBJ2-1	many	TRBD2
TGTGCTAGTCGGGGGTACCAAGAGACCCAGTACTTC	CASRGYQETQYF	TRBV12-5	TRBJ2-5	many	-
TGTGCCAGCAGTTCCATACTAGCAGGCTCCTACAATGAGCAGTTCTTC	CASSSILAGSYNEQFF	TRBV28	TRBJ2-1	many	-
TGCAGTGCCCGACGACTAGTGCCGGGGGGCAATGAGCAGTTCTTC	CSARRLVPGGNEQFF	TRBV20-1	TRBJ2-1	many	TRBD2
TGTGCCAGCAGCTCCGGGACAGGGGGCTCTATGACCTACAATGAGCAGTTCTTC	CASSSGTGGSMTYNEQFF	TRBV5-4	TRBJ2-1	many	TRBD1
TGCAGTGGGGGACTAGCGGGAAGTTCGCAGTTCTTC	CSGGLAGSSQFF	TRBV20-1	TRBJ2-1	many	TRBD2
TGCGCCAGCAGCTACCGGGACAGCACCCAAGAGACCCAGTACTTC	CASSYRDSTQETQYF	TRBV5-1	TRBJ2-5	many	TRBD1
TGTGCCAGCAGCTCCGGCGGGGGCTATCAGCCCCAGCATTTT	CASSSGGGYQPQHF	TRBV7-2	TRBJ1-5	many	-
TGTGCCAGCAGCCTATCAGGGGGCTCAGAGACCCAGTACTTC	CASSLSGGSETQYF	TRBV7-9	TRBJ2-5	many	TRBD1
TGTGCCAGCATTTTGACTGCTAACACTGAAGCTTTCTTT	CASILTANTEAFF	TRBV7-2	TRBJ1-1	many	-
TGTGCCACCAGCAGAGATTACAGGGGGCGCTTCGGCGGGGAGCTGTTTTTT	CATSRDYRGRFGGELFF	TRBV15	TRBJ2-2	many	TRBD1
TGTGCCAGCAGCTTACGCAATGAGCAGTTCTTC	CASSLRNEQFF	TRBV7-9	TRBJ2-1	many	-
TGTGCCAGCAGCCCTGGGAGCCACTCTGGAAACGCCATATATTTT	CASSPGSHSGNAIYF	TRBV12-3/TRBV12-4	TRBJ1-3	few	-
TGTGCCAGCAGCTTATACTGGACGGAGACCCAGTACTTC	CASSLYWTETQYF	TRBV5-5	TRBJ2-5	medium-sized	-
TGTGCCACCAGTGATTCCCTCGGGACAGGGGACGAGCAGTACTTC	CATSDSLGTGDEQYF	TRBV24-1	TRBJ2-7	many	TRBD1
TGCAGTGCTAGGGAAGTAGTCCTGACGCCTCCTTACGAGCAGTACTTC	CSAREVVLTPPYEQYF	TRBV20-1	TRBJ2-7	medium-sized	-
TGTGCCAGCAAGGCCCAAGGGGGATTATATGGGGAGCTGTTTTTT	CASKAQGGLYGELFF	TRBV5-5	TRBJ2-2	many	-
TGTGCCAGCAGCTTAACCTCCGGGACGGAAGGTGAGCAGTTCTTC	CASSLTSGTEGEQFF	TRBV7-3	TRBJ2-1	-	-
TGTGCCAGCAGTCGACAGGGTGCTGGAAACACCATATATTTT	CASSRQGAGNTIYF	TRBV7-9	TRBJ1-3	many	TRBD1
TGTGCCAGCAGCCAAGACCCTAATACGCAGTATTTT	CASSQDPNTQYF	TRBV3-1	TRBJ2-3	many	-
TGTGCCAGCAGCTTTGGGGGACAGGGCCTCTTCACAGATACGCAGTATTTT	CASSFGGQGLFTDTQYF	TRBV5-6	TRBJ2-3	-	TRBD1
TGTGCCAGCAGCGCGACTAGCGGGATTTCTGGGCAGTACTTC	CASSATSGISGQYF	TRBV7-2	TRBJ2-7	many	TRBD2
TGCGCCAGCAGCTTGGCCAGGGCAGGGGATAATGAAAAACTGTTTTTT	CASSLARAGDNEKLFF	TRBV5-1	TRBJ1-4	many	-
TGTGCCAGCATCCCGGGAGCTGCAGGGGGGAATGAGCAGTTCTTC	CASIPGAAGGNEQFF	TRBV2	TRBJ2-1	many	-
TGTGCCAGCTCACCAGCCATTCTCAGGGGATCGTTCGTATCCTACACCTTC	CASSPAILRGSFVSYTF	TRBV18	TRBJ1-2	many	-
TGCGCCAGCAGCTTGCGGAGTAGCGGGAGTGGTGAGCAGTTCTTC	CASSLRSSGSGEQFF	TRBV5-1	TRBJ2-1	many	TRBD2
TGTGCCAGCACTTCAGGCAGGGGCGACGAGCAGTACTTC	CASTSGRGDEQYF	TRBV6-2/TRBV6-3	TRBJ2-7	many	-
TGCAGCGGGCGGAGAGAAAACTATGGCTACACCTTC	CSGRRENYGYTF	TRBV29-1	TRBJ1-2	many	-
TGTGCCAGCCGACCGGGACTAGCGAGATACACAGATACGCAGTATTTT	CASRPGLARYTDTQYF	TRBV27	TRBJ2-3	-	TRBD2
TGCAGCGTTGAGACGGCAGCAGAGACCCAGTACTTC	CSVETAAETQYF	TRBV29-1	TRBJ2-5	many	-
TGCGCCAGCAGCCAAGAACCACCCCCTCCCAGGGGTGAAAAACTGTTTTTT	CASSQEPPPPRGEKLFF	TRBV4-3	TRBJ1-4	many	-
TGCGCCAGCACCTTCGGGACAGGGGACGATGAGCAGTTCTTC	CASTFGTGDDEQFF	TRBV5-1	TRBJ2-1	few	TRBD1
TGTGCCAGCAGCTCCCCTGGTGCAGTCTCGGCGCCTAATCAGCCCCAGCATTTT	CASSSPGAVSAPNQPQHF	TRBV7-2	TRBJ1-5	many	-
TGTGCCATCAGGCAGGGGGCCCGTAGCAATCAGCCCCAGCATTTT	CAIRQGARSNQPQHF	TRBV10-3	TRBJ1-5	many	TRBD1
TGTGCTAGTGGTTTTCAGGGGAGACACTTGTCTTATAGCAATCAGCCCCAGCATTTT	CASGFQGRHLSYSNQPQHF	TRBV12-5	TRBJ1-5	-	-